These T cell receptor beta chains were read from a single sample in a study of cytomegalovirus exposure and HLA in healthy donors. Using immunoSEQ multiplex PCR, the repertoire was profiled, and TCRdb retains in-frame clones only, with some absent. This sample has 170,000 or so clones, with approximately 84% found just once. Sequenced sample: PBMCs. These receptor sequences come from a girl under 18 in good health and CMV-seropositive. CDR3s include the opening cysteine and the closing phenylalanine or tryptophan. D genes are given only for firm matches. Clone size appears in some rows only: once, few, many, or a class for an expanded clone.

v_call,clone_size,j_call,d_call,cdr3_aa
TRBV5-1,NA,TRBJ1-2,NA,CASSPEGNTNYGYTF
TRBV27,NA,TRBJ1-2,NA,CASSLLENGAAGGYTF
TRBV7-8,few,TRBJ1-1,TRBD1,CASRTGGGNTEAFF
TRBV7-8,NA,TRBJ1-3,NA,CASSPRNTPGGGNTIYF
TRBV6-5,NA,TRBJ1-1,NA,CASSYRGGNTEAFF
TRBV15,NA,TRBJ2-2,TRBD2,CATSRDGLAGASTGELFF
TRBV13,NA,TRBJ1-1,TRBD1,CASSVGQGNTEAFF
TRBV27,NA,TRBJ2-7,NA,CASSLSGGVVEQYF
TRBV6-4,NA,TRBJ2-1,TRBD1,CASRGTGGSNEQFF
TRBV6-6,once,TRBJ1-2,TRBD1,CASSYGQGLSNYGYTF
TRBV6-6,NA,TRBJ2-2,NA,CASSKTGNTPAGELFF
TRBV7-9,NA,TRBJ1-1,NA,CASNFGGGTEAFF
TRBV18,few,TRBJ2-7,TRBD1,CASSETGAHEQYF
TRBV6-6,NA,TRBJ1-1,NA,CASSPASMNTEAFF
TRBV6-1,NA,TRBJ1-2,NA,CASSAQGVANYGYTF
TRBV19,NA,TRBJ1-1,NA,CASRLGRLNTEAFF
TRBV27,NA,TRBJ2-7,TRBD1,CASSLQGGLIYEQYF
TRBV7-2,NA,TRBJ1-1,NA,CASSLWRTVNTEAFF
TRBV14,few,TRBJ2-3,NA,CASSQVRPQGTDTQYF
TRBV7-9,NA,TRBJ2-2,TRBD1,CASMNRGAELFF
TRBV10-3,NA,TRBJ1-1,TRBD1,CAISEGGGMNTEAFF
TRBV5-4,NA,TRBJ1-1,NA,CASSRWGPNTEAFF
TRBV15,NA,TRBJ2-3,NA,CATSRKSGGWSDTQYF
TRBV19,NA,TRBJ2-1,NA,CASRRTTGQVYNEQFF
TRBV6-5,NA,TRBJ2-1,NA,CASGGGASYNEQFF
TRBV9,NA,TRBJ2-1,NA,CASSDRDPGLGGNEQFF